This T cell receptor (beta chain) was obtained from a study of blood T cell repertoires in COVID-19. In the study overall: Sites in the United States, Italy and Spain provided acute and convalescent COVID-19 samples. PBMCs, B-cell-depleted T cells, or T cells provided the cDNA or gDNA that made up the material.

The ends were cut back, 1 base at V and 4 bases at J, with 13 bases in the middle. The germline CDR1 and CDR2 sequences are SGHAT and FQDESV (reference sequence). The CDR3 runs to 15 residues. How the authors handled the data: It was from reference gene primer amplification that nucleated cell counts were estimated. Method: immunoSEQ multiplex PCR; TCRdb's copy keeps in-frame clones and lacks some. V and J calls and clone size are given by that table; D and trimming were obtained from the DNA. The data show about 280,000 clones, 89% seen once. V and J are TRBV11-1 and TRBJ2-5; D not certain. The TCR sequence derives from a woman in her thirties or forties who had recovered from COVID-19. The sequencing input was peripheral blood. CDR3 loop: CASSLVFSKGETQYF. In nucleotides, the CDR3 is TGTGCCAGCAGCTTAGTTTTTAGCAAAGGAGAGACCCAGTACTTC. Supplemented by reference TRBV11-1 and TRBJ2-5, the full variable domain reads EAEVAQSPRYKITEKSQAVAFWCDPISGHATLYWYRQILGQGPELLVQFQDESVVDDSQLPKDRFSAERLKGVDSTLKIQPAELGDSAMYLCASSLVFSKGETQYFGPGTRLLVL.